The T cell receptor beta chain under discussion was sequenced for a study of Graves' ophthalmopathy and Graves' hyperthyroidism. The authors amplified TCR beta CDR3 regions from RNA transcripts. HTBI-primed first-round RT-PCR preceded second-round multiplex PCR. TCRdb re-derived calls from the multiplex PCR reads in MiXCR, one entry per CDR3 protein. The sample lists 600,000 to 650,000 distinct CDR3 sequences, 22% occurring once. The V and J ends lost 8 bases and 8 bases respectively, with 15 bases between them. This CDR3 is 12 amino acids long. The chain combines TRBV12-3 or TRBV12-4 with TRBJ1-2; TRBD1 is a possible D gene (6 bases). Specimen: peripheral blood. This TCR was sampled from a woman between 18 and 30 years old with stable Graves' hyperthyroidism. Some clones in this sample may be carry-over from other donors' samples. CDR3 bases: TGTGCCAGCTCGGCGGGACATAAAGGCTACACCTTC. Protein: CASSAGHKGYTF.